This TCR beta chain was sequenced for a study of sequential checkpoint blockade in melanoma. The CDR3 loop spans 14 amino acids. V lost 3 bases and J lost 4, with 13 bases in between. Germline V lookup: CDR1 LNHDA, CDR2 SQIVND (reference sequence). This table comes from immunoSEQ multiplex PCR, and its TCRdb copy is limited to in-frame clones, with some not included. The data show 25,000 to 30,000 clones, under 85% seen once. Indicated treatment: randomized to nivolumab then ipilimumab (arm A) or the reverse (arm B). Sorted cells were live CD3+CD8+, lacking CD19 and CD56, from PBMCs. The V and J genes are TRBV19 and TRBJ2-7, with no clear D. The sequencing used CD8+ T cells sorted from blood (inferred from file names), collected from a patient given nivolumab and ipilimumab in sequence. The sequence derives from a human donor with melanoma. The CDR3 region has the DNA TGTGCCAGTAGTATCCTCCCCGGTTCTTACGAGCAGTACTTC. It codes for CASSILPGSYEQYF.